The rows below give T cell receptor beta chains drawn from one sample of a study of blood T cell repertoires in COVID-19. TCRdb's table, derived via immunoSEQ multiplex PCR, lists solely in-frame clones and lacks some. The data hold hundreds of thousands of clones, with 85% to 90% observed a single time. The specimen was PBMCs or T cells enriched from blood (not recorded which). The receptors stem from a man younger than 40 who had recovered from COVID-19. Both conserved end residues are part of each CDR3. A D gene is named only where the DNA matches it firmly. The size of a clone is reported for some rows only, either as once, few or many, or as a class for expanded clones.

D: NA
size: NA
J: TRBJ2-7
length: 14
V: TRBV5-1
CDR3: CASSEGRGDYEQYF
DNA: TGCGCCAGCAGTGAGGGCAGGGGCGACTACGAGCAGTACTTC

D: TRBD1
size: NA
J: TRBJ1-2
length: 13
V: TRBV12-3/TRBV12-4
CDR3: CASSRGTGGGYTF
DNA: TGTGCCAGCAGCCGCGGGACAGGGGGTGGCTACACCTTC

D: TRBD1
size: NA
J: TRBJ1-1
length: 12
V: TRBV29-1
CDR3: CSVERTGTEAFF
DNA: TGCAGCGTTGAACGGACAGGGACCGAAGCTTTCTTT

D: TRBD1
size: NA
J: TRBJ2-1
length: 19
V: TRBV7-8
CDR3: CASSLEVTLPGQGSNEQFF
DNA: TGTGCCAGCAGCTTAGAAGTGACACTGCCGGGACAGGGGTCCAATGAGCAGTTCTTC

D: TRBD2
size: NA
J: TRBJ2-7
length: 15
V: TRBV4-1
CDR3: CASSQYGTSALEQYF
DNA: TGCGCCAGCAGCCAATACGGGACTAGCGCCCTAGAGCAGTACTTC

D: TRBD1
size: few
J: TRBJ2-3
length: 16
V: TRBV24-1
CDR3: CATSDRSGGSTDTQYF
DNA: TGTGCCACCAGTGATCGGTCAGGGGGCAGCACAGATACGCAGTATTTT

D: TRBD1
size: few
J: TRBJ1-5
length: 14
V: TRBV27
CDR3: CASSLTTGNQPQHF
DNA: TGTGCCAGCAGTTTAACGACAGGGAATCAGCCCCAGCATTTT

D: TRBD1
size: NA
J: TRBJ2-2
length: 15
V: TRBV6-5
CDR3: CASIWGTGDTGELFF
DNA: TGTGCCAGCATTTGGGGGACAGGTGACACCGGGGAGCTGTTTTTT

D: NA
size: NA
J: TRBJ2-2
length: 14
V: TRBV11-2
CDR3: CASSLVWPGGELFF
DNA: TGTGCCAGCAGCTTAGTTTGGCCGGGCGGGGAGCTGTTTTTT

D: TRBD2
size: NA
J: TRBJ2-7
length: 16
V: TRBV7-8
CDR3: CASSLEGLAGVGEQYF
DNA: TGTGCCAGCAGCTTAGAGGGACTAGCGGGAGTGGGCGAGCAGTACTTC

D: TRBD2
size: NA
J: TRBJ2-5
length: 16
V: TRBV5-1
CDR3: CASSLGLAGGVETQYF
DNA: TGCGCCAGCAGCTTGGGACTAGCGGGAGGGGTGGAGACCCAGTACTTC

D: NA
size: once
J: TRBJ2-1
length: 13
V: TRBV12-3/TRBV12-4
CDR3: CASSLTTSPLQFF
DNA: TGTGCCAGCAGTTTAACAACTAGCCCCTTACAGTTCTTC

D: NA
size: NA
J: TRBJ1-5
length: 15
V: TRBV6-5
CDR3: CASSYSGDGGQPQHF
DNA: TGTGCCAGCAGTTACTCAGGGGACGGAGGGCAGCCCCAGCATTTT

D: TRBD2
size: NA
J: TRBJ2-7
length: 15
V: TRBV2
CDR3: CASIPLAGVVGEQYF
DNA: TGTGCCAGCATCCCTCTAGCGGGAGTAGTGGGCGAGCAGTACTTC

D: NA
size: NA
J: TRBJ2-7
length: 13
V: TRBV6-1
CDR3: CASSEVRSYEQYF
DNA: TGTGCCAGCAGTGAAGTAAGGAGCTACGAGCAGTACTTC

D: TRBD2
size: NA
J: TRBJ2-2
length: 17
V: TRBV23-1
CDR3: CASSLPGGTANTGELFF
DNA: TGCGCCAGCAGTCTACCCGGGGGGACCGCGAACACCGGGGAGCTGTTTTTT

D: TRBD1
size: NA
J: TRBJ1-4
length: 15
V: TRBV28
CDR3: CASRESGTGREKLFF
DNA: TGTGCCAGCAGGGAATCCGGGACAGGTCGTGAAAAACTGTTTTTT

D: NA
size: NA
J: TRBJ2-1
length: 16
V: TRBV11-2
CDR3: CASSLVPGSSYNEQFF
DNA: TGTGCCAGCAGCTTAGTCCCCGGGAGCTCCTACAATGAGCAGTTCTTC

D: NA
size: NA
J: TRBJ1-1
length: 14
V: TRBV5-1
CDR3: CASSYGGAITEAFF
DNA: TGCGCCAGCAGTTATGGGGGGGCTATCACTGAAGCTTTCTTT

D: NA
size: NA
J: TRBJ2-7
length: 13
V: TRBV4-1
CDR3: CASSPGLSYEQYF
DNA: TGCGCCAGCAGCCCGGGACTTTCCTACGAGCAGTACTTC

D: NA
size: NA
J: TRBJ1-1
length: 13
V: TRBV5-1
CDR3: CASSLSSRDEAFF
DNA: TGCGCCAGCAGCTTGTCCAGCCGGGATGAAGCTTTCTTT

D: NA
size: NA
J: TRBJ1-2
length: 12
V: TRBV24-1
CDR3: CATSDGSYGYTF
DNA: TGTGCCACCAGTGATGGCAGCTATGGCTACACCTTC

D: TRBD2
size: NA
J: TRBJ2-1
length: 18
V: TRBV14
CDR3: CASSQRWLLAGGGDEQFF
DNA: TGTGCCAGCAGCCAACGTTGGTTACTAGCGGGAGGTGGTGATGAGCAGTTCTTC

D: NA
size: NA
J: TRBJ2-7
length: 14
V: TRBV19
CDR3: CASSDGTAGYEQYF
DNA: TGTGCCAGTAGTGACGGGACAGCGGGCTACGAGCAGTACTTC

D: NA
size: few
J: TRBJ2-1
length: 12
V: TRBV30
CDR3: CAWSARSDKQFF
DNA: TGTGCCTGGAGTGCTAGGTCAGATAAGCAGTTCTTC

D: NA
size: NA
J: TRBJ2-7
length: 13
V: TRBV14
CDR3: CASSHGETYEQYF
DNA: TGTGCCAGCAGCCACGGGGAGACCTACGAGCAGTACTTC

D: NA
size: NA
J: TRBJ1-5
length: 15
V: TRBV29-1
CDR3: CSVVILGGDNQPQHF
DNA: TGCAGCGTTGTAATTCTGGGGGGAGACAATCAGCCCCAGCATTTT

D: NA
size: NA
J: TRBJ1-2
length: 15
V: TRBV7-9
CDR3: CASSPGGGGNYGYTF
DNA: TGTGCCAGCAGCCCGGGCGGGGGGGGCAACTATGGCTACACCTTC

D: NA
size: once
J: TRBJ2-6
length: 17
V: TRBV28
CDR3: CASRTRGAFSGANVLTF
DNA: TGTGCCAGCAGGACCCGGGGGGCTTTCTCTGGGGCCAACGTCCTGACTTTC

D: TRBD1
size: NA
J: TRBJ2-3
length: 14
V: TRBV7-3
CDR3: CASKPGQGTDTQYF
DNA: TGTGCCAGCAAACCGGGACAGGGCACAGATACGCAGTATTTT

D: TRBD2
size: NA
J: TRBJ2-3
length: 15
V: TRBV3-1/TRBV3-2
CDR3: CASSQGSGRTDTQYF
DNA: TGTGCCAGCAGCCAAGGGAGCGGGAGGACAGATACGCAGTATTTT

D: NA
size: NA
J: TRBJ2-6
length: 17
V: TRBV9
CDR3: CASSVFPRPSGANVQTF
DNA: TGTGCCAGCAGCGTATTCCCGCGTCCCTCTGGGGCCAACGTCCAGACTTTC

D: TRBD1
size: NA
J: TRBJ2-7
length: 14
V: TRBV5-8
CDR3: CASSSGTGTYEQYF
DNA: TGTGCCAGCAGCTCCGGGACAGGGACCTACGAGCAGTACTTC

D: NA
size: NA
J: TRBJ2-5
length: 14
V: TRBV7-2
CDR3: CASSLGANKETQYF
DNA: TGTGCCAGCAGCTTAGGGGCGAATAAAGAGACCCAGTACTTC

D: TRBD2
size: once
J: TRBJ2-2
length: 15
V: TRBV5-5
CDR3: CASSRSGRDTGELFF
DNA: TGTGCCAGCAGCCGAAGCGGGAGGGACACCGGGGAGCTGTTTTTT

D: TRBD2
size: NA
J: TRBJ2-2
length: 15
V: TRBV6-5
CDR3: CASSTGLANTGELFF
DNA: TGTGCCAGTAGTACGGGACTAGCCAACACCGGGGAGCTGTTTTTT

D: TRBD1
size: NA
J: TRBJ2-7
length: 17
V: TRBV30
CDR3: CAWSEGVLDRGGYEQYF
DNA: TGTGCCTGGAGTGAGGGGGTGTTGGACAGGGGAGGCTACGAGCAGTACTTC

D: TRBD1
size: NA
J: TRBJ1-2
length: 13
V: TRBV30
CDR3: CAWRTGGAYGYTF
DNA: TGTGCCTGGAGGACAGGGGGAGCCTATGGCTACACCTTC

D: NA
size: NA
J: TRBJ2-7
length: 13
V: TRBV4-1
CDR3: CASSQPQDSEQYF
DNA: TGCGCCAGCAGCCAACCCCAGGATTCCGAGCAGTACTTC

D: NA
size: NA
J: TRBJ1-2
length: 16
V: TRBV3-1/TRBV3-2
CDR3: CASSQEVVRGFYGYTF
DNA: TGTGCCAGCAGCCAAGAGGTTGTCCGGGGGTTCTATGGCTACACCTTC

D: TRBD1
size: NA
J: TRBJ2-6
length: 16
V: TRBV7-6
CDR3: CASSINTGGGANVLTF
DNA: TGTGCCAGCAGCATTAATACAGGGGGTGGGGCCAACGTCCTGACTTTC

D: NA
size: NA
J: TRBJ1-1
length: 14
V: TRBV10-3
CDR3: CAITLTGSDTEAFF
DNA: TGTGCCATCACCTTAACAGGGTCTGACACTGAAGCTTTCTTT

D: NA
size: NA
J: TRBJ2-7
length: 13
V: TRBV10-2
CDR3: CASRSGSLNEQYF
DNA: TGCGCCAGCAGAAGCGGTTCCCTGAACGAGCAGTACTTC

D: TRBD1
size: NA
J: TRBJ1-4
length: 12
V: TRBV27
CDR3: CASRQGAEKLFF
DNA: TGTGCCAGCCGACAGGGGGCAGAAAAACTGTTTTTT

D: NA
size: NA
J: TRBJ1-1
length: 13
V: TRBV5-1
CDR3: CASSLFLSTEAFF
DNA: TGCGCCAGCAGCTTGTTCTTGAGCACTGAAGCTTTCTTT

D: TRBD1
size: NA
J: TRBJ2-1
length: 16
V: TRBV30
CDR3: CAWSKRDRVSYNEQFF
DNA: TGTGCCTGGAGTAAGAGGGACAGGGTTTCCTACAATGAGCAGTTCTTC

D: TRBD1
size: once
J: TRBJ1-1
length: 14
V: TRBV30
CDR3: CAWRRDSENTEAFF
DNA: TGTGCCTGGAGAAGGGACAGCGAGAACACTGAAGCTTTCTTT

D: TRBD1
size: once
J: TRBJ2-6
length: 18
V: TRBV24-1
CDR3: CATSGWDRTDTGANVLTF
DNA: TGTGCCACCAGTGGGTGGGACAGGACAGACACAGGGGCCAACGTCCTGACTTTC

D: NA
size: NA
J: TRBJ2-5
length: 13
V: TRBV18
CDR3: CASSPNRKETQYF
DNA: TGTGCCAGCTCACCAAACAGGAAAGAGACCCAGTACTTC

D: TRBD2
size: NA
J: TRBJ2-7
length: 12
V: TRBV12-3/TRBV12-4
CDR3: CASSFTSAQQYF
DNA: TGTGCCAGCAGTTTCACTAGCGCGCAGCAGTACTTC

D: NA
size: once
J: TRBJ2-7
length: 13
V: TRBV2
CDR3: CASTRSISYEQYF
DNA: TGTGCCAGCACCCGCTCTATTAGTTACGAGCAGTACTTC

D: NA
size: NA
J: TRBJ2-5
length: 15
V: TRBV7-9
CDR3: CASSPKDRIQETQYF
DNA: TGTGCCAGCAGCCCGAAAGACAGGATCCAAGAGACCCAGTACTTC

D: NA
size: NA
J: TRBJ2-7
length: 13
V: TRBV6-5
CDR3: CASRPTGIYEQYF
DNA: TGTGCCAGCAGGCCTACAGGGATCTACGAGCAGTACTTC